This T cell receptor (beta chain) emerged from a study of blood T cell repertoires in COVID-19. Overall study context: PBMCs, B-cell-depleted T cells, or T cells provided the cDNA or gDNA that made up the material.

In the authors' methods: Reference gene primer amplification yielded estimated nucleated cell counts. Method: immunoSEQ multiplex PCR; TCRdb's copy keeps in-frame clones and lacks some. V and J calls plus clone size are reproduced from that table; the DNA served to infer D and trimming. The sample lists over 85,000 clones, about 89% occurring once. As for this clone: Other DNA sequences within the sample encode an identical CDR3.

In germline, CDR1 is SGDLS, CDR2 YYNGEE. This CDR3 has 14 amino acids. V was pared by 2 bases and J by 0 bases, with 6 bases between. The V call is TRBV9, the J call TRBJ2-1, with D unresolved. This clonotype was sampled from a human donor in a cohort sampled during active COVID-19. Sequenced: peripheral blood. CDR3 in amino acids: CASSVVSSYNEQFF. The CDR3 coding sequence is TGTGCCAGCAGCGTCGTTAGCTCCTACAATGAGCAGTTCTTC.